One and the same sample provided the 28 T cell receptor beta chains below, sequenced in a study of T cell responses to AZD1222 COVID-19 vaccine. TCRdb's copy holds only in-frame clones and misses some; the assay was immunoSEQ multiplex PCR. Of about 74,000 clones listed, approximately 90% are singletons. Material: peripheral blood, obtained 28 days after the second AZD1222 dose. Every receptor here comes from an adult who received the AZD1222 COVID-19 vaccine.

This sequence joins TRBV4-3 and TRBJ1-5; D ambiguous. V was cut by 1 base and J by 6 bases, with 10 bases left in between. The CDR3 loop spans 14 amino acids. Germline-derived CDR1 and CDR2 are LGHNA and YSLEER. Here the CDR3 reads CASSQAMSSQPQHF. The DNA for the CDR3 is TGCGCCAGCAGCCAAGCAATGTCTAGTCAGCCCCAGCATTTT.

V usage is TRBV5-1 and J usage is TRBJ1-2; 9 positions agree with TRBD1. This CDR3 has 14 residues. The germline CDR1 and CDR2 sequences are SGHRS and YFSETQ. Trimming removed 0 bases from V and 7 bases from J; junction bases left unmatched: 4. CDR3 residues: CASSLDGTGTGYTF. The CDR3 bases are TGCGCCAGCAGCTTGGATGGGACAGGGACTGGCTACACCTTC.

This sequence joins TRBV12-3 or TRBV12-4 and TRBJ1-5; maybe TRBD1 (5 bases). The CDR3 consists of 13 residues. Between the trimmed V and J ends, which lost 5 bases and 4 bases, there was a span of 9 bases. The CDR3 DNA sequence: TGTGCCAGCAGTAGGGGAGATAATCAGCCCCAGCATTTT. Protein sequence: CASSRGDNQPQHF.

The chain links TRBV18 to TRBJ1-2; D not certain. V shed 2 bases and J shed 4 bases, with 8 bases lying between them. Germline lookup yields CDR1 KGHSH and CDR2 LQKENI. The CDR3 contains 13 residues. CDR3 DNA sequence: TGTGCCAGCTCACCAGAAGGGAGCTATGGCTACACCTTC. Protein product: CASSPEGSYGYTF.

The J gene is TRBJ2-7, the V gene TRBV7-2; the match to TRBD1 covers 10 bases. The CDR3 runs 14 residues. After removal of 1 base from V and 4 bases from J, the junction contained 1 base not matched to a gene. Germline V lookup: CDR1 SGHTA, CDR2 FQGNSA. CDR3 DNA: TGTGCCAGCAGCTTAGGACAGGGGGCTTACGAGCAGTACTTC. This sequence encodes CASSLGQGAYEQYF.

This clone was counted a single time. This chain uses TRBV19 with TRBJ1-3; D gene ambiguous. The CDR3 contains 17 residues. V was pared by 5 bases and J by 0 bases, with 17 bases between. The germline CDR1 and CDR2 sequences are LNHDA and SQIVND (reference sequence). The CDR3 DNA sequence: TGTGCCAGTAGTCCCCTAGCTCTAGGCGCCTCTGGAAACACCATATATTTT. It yields the protein CASSPLALGASGNTIYF.

The J gene is TRBJ1-6, the V gene TRBV23-1; D unresolved. TRBV23-1 is filed as an ORF, its function uncertain. This CDR3 contains 18 residues. Trimming cost V 4 bases and J 0 bases, with 16 bases left between them. The CDR3 DNA is TGCGCCAGCAGTCCGGGCAGCTTCTCGAGCTCCTATAATTCACCCCTCCACTTT. Protein product: CASSPGSFSSSYNSPLHF.

This chain links TRBV28 with TRBJ2-1; TRBD2 aligns across 9 bases. This CDR3 is built from 18 residues. V was clipped by 5 bases and J by 7 bases; unmatched bases: 18. Germline V gene data show CDR1 as MDHEN and CDR2 as SYDVKM. The CDR3 sequence is CASSTIGGGGRAQNEQFF. Here the CDR3 DNA reads TGTGCCAGCAGTACCATCGGAGGTGGCGGGAGGGCCCAAAATGAGCAGTTCTTC.

The rearrangement links TRBV5-1 to TRBJ1-1, with 8 bases identical to TRBD1. Germline CDR1 reads SGHRS; CDR2 reads YFSETQ. The ends lost 4 bases at V and 2 bases at J; junction bases unmatched: 7. The CDR3 sequence is 15 residues long. Here the CDR3 DNA reads TGCGCCAGCAGCACCCGACAGGGGATTAACACTGAAGCTTTCTTT. It encodes CASSTRQGINTEAFF.

This sequence joins TRBV10-3 and TRBJ2-7; D uncertain. V lost 4 bases and J lost 4, with 11 bases in between. CDR1 and CDR2 (germline): ENHRY, SYGVKD. The CDR3 is 13 amino acids. Here the CDR3 reads CAISGGTIYEQYF. The CDR3 DNA reads as TGTGCCATCAGTGGAGGAACTATTTACGAGCAGTACTTC.

The chain carries TRBV2 and TRBJ1-1, with 12 bases identical to TRBD1. The CDR3 runs to 15 residues. Germline CDR1 SNHLY, CDR2 FYNNEI. The V gene end was trimmed by 9 bases and the J gene end by 6 bases; junction bases not matched to a gene: 11. This CDR3 is CARTAGTGGGSEAFF. DNA for the CDR3: TGTGCCAGAACAGCCGGGACAGGGGGCGGCTCTGAAGCTTTCTTT.

This chain joins TRBV5-1 and TRBJ2-3, with 10 nucleotides matching TRBD2. This CDR3 has 18 amino acids. CDR1 and CDR2 from the germline V gene are SGHRS and YFSETQ. Trimming removed 0 bases from V and 1 base from J; junction bases left unmatched: 8. The CDR3 DNA is TGCGCCAGCAGCTTGGCCCAGGGGGGACTAGCGCGCACAGATACGCAGTATTTT. Its translation is CASSLAQGGLARTDTQYF.

This clone has just a few counts. This chain joins TRBV15 and TRBJ2-7; 9 nucleotides align to TRBD1. The CDR3 sequence is 15 residues long. Germline loops: CDR1 LNHNV, CDR2 YYDKDF (reference sequence). Trimming removed 4 bases from V and 6 bases from J; junction bases left unmatched: 10. CDR3 in DNA: TGTGCCACCAGCAAGGCCCGGGACAGGGCTAGCGAGCAGTACTTC. Translation: CATSKARDRASEQYF.

The chain has TRBV6-2 or TRBV6-3 and TRBJ2-7; 9 bases agree with TRBD2. Unmatched junction bases numbered 8, after V lost 6 bases and J lost 2 bases. The CDR3 has 15 residues. Germline lookup yields CDR1 MNHEY and CDR2 SVGEGT. As DNA, the CDR3 is TGTGCCAGCAGCCCCTTGGCGGGAGGGGCCTACGAGCAGTACTTC. Its protein is CASSPLAGGAYEQYF.

The rearrangement joins TRBV30 to TRBJ2-3; D is uncertain. Per the germline V gene, CDR1 is GTSNPN and CDR2 is SVGIG (reference sequence). Trimming took off 4 bases at V and 0 bases at J, with 8 bases between the two ends. The CDR3 totals 13 residues. In nucleotides, the CDR3 is TGTGCCTGGACTTTTTCCAGCACAGATACGCAGTATTTT. This translates into CAWTFSSTDTQYF.

The chain couples TRBV27 to TRBJ2-7; the D is unclear. Trimming left V 5 bases short and J 4 bases short, with 18 bases between. CDR3 size: 15 residues. CDR1 MNHEY and CDR2 SMNVEV come from the germline V gene (reference sequence). CDR3: CASSPLPVNAYEQYF. CDR3 bases: TGTGCCAGCAGTCCCCTGCCCGTTAACGCGTACGAGCAGTACTTC.

The chain carries TRBV14 and TRBJ1-3; possibly TRBD1 for D (5 bases). CDR1 and CDR2 (germline): SGHDN, FVKESK. The CDR3 has 16 residues. Between the trimmed V and J ends, which lost 4 bases and 0 bases, there was a span of 13 bases. The CDR3 loop reads CASSPRVLVSGNTIYF. In DNA form, the CDR3 reads TGTGCCAGCAGCCCCAGGGTATTGGTCTCTGGAAACACCATATATTTT.

The V call is TRBV29-1, the J call TRBJ1-1; unclear D gene. Trimming shortened V by 4 bases and J by 0 bases, and 6 bases separated the two germline ends. Germline values: CDR1 SQVTM, CDR2 ANQGSEA. The length of the CDR3 is 12 residues. The DNA for the CDR3 is TGCAGCGTTGGGCAGATGAACACTGAAGCTTTCTTT. Its translation: CSVGQMNTEAFF.

The chain joins TRBV28 to TRBJ1-1; possible D gene TRBD1, 5 bases. Germline lookup yields CDR1 MDHEN and CDR2 SYDVKM. CDR3 size: 17 residues. V was clipped by 1 base and J by 0 bases, with 15 bases between them. Here the CDR3 reads CASSLSFGEGMNTEAFF. The CDR3, as DNA: TGTGCCAGCAGTTTATCCTTCGGTGAGGGGATGAACACTGAAGCTTTCTTT.

The rearrangement joins TRBV19 to TRBJ1-1; the D is unclear. The CDR3 spans 13 residues. The V gene's germline CDR1 is LNHDA and CDR2 SQIVND (reference sequence). The V end was cut by 4 bases, the J end by 4 bases, with 10 bases between. The CDR3 DNA reads as TGTGCCAGTAGTACCTCTATCGGCACTGAAGCTTTCTTT. Protein sequence: CASSTSIGTEAFF. The variable domain in full, with the rest retrieved from reference TRBV19 and TRBJ1-1, is DGGITQSPKYLFRKEGQNVTLSCEQNLNHDAMYWYRQDPGQGLRLIYYSQIVNDFQKGDIAEGYSVSREKKESFPLTVTSAQKNPTAFYLCASSTSIGTEAFFGQGTRLTVV.

The rearrangement links TRBV21-1 to TRBJ2-1; TRBD2 was called by the table and not checked on the DNA. TRBV21-1 is a pseudogene segment. The CDR3 runs to 16 residues. CDR3 amino acids: CASSKAKGGEYNEQFF. DNA of the CDR3: TGTGCCAGCAGCAAGGCCAAGGGCGGGGAATACAATGAGCAGTTCTTC.

The J gene is TRBJ2-1, the V gene TRBV18; D could derive from TRBD1 or TRBD2 (6 bases each). This CDR3 region has 15 residues. Germline values: CDR1 KGHSH, CDR2 LQKENI. V gave up 5 bases and J gave up 7 bases, with 18 bases separating them. This chain's CDR3 is CASSKGGAEGNEQFF. For the CDR3, the DNA is TGTGCCAGCTCAAAGGGGGGAGCTGAGGGGAATGAGCAGTTCTTC. The entire variable domain, with the rest obtained from reference TRBV18 and TRBJ2-1, is as follows: NAGVMQNPRHLVRRRGQEARLRCSPMKGHSHVYWYRQLPEEGLKFMVYLQKENIIDESGMPKERFSAEFPKEGPSILRIQQVVRGDSAAYFCASSKGGAEGNEQFFGPGTRLTVL.

The rearrangement joins TRBV19 to TRBJ1-1, with D perhaps matching TRBD1 (5 bases). Trimming stripped 7 bases from V and 1 base from J, with 10 bases between. The V gene's germline CDR1 is LNHDA and CDR2 SQIVND (reference sequence). The length of the CDR3 is 13 residues. CDR3 in amino acids: CASTGRWNTEAFF. In nucleotides, the CDR3 is TGTGCCAGTACGGGACGGTGGAACACTGAAGCTTTCTTT. Full variable domain (remainder filled in from reference TRBV19 and TRBJ1-1): DGGITQSPKYLFRKEGQNVTLSCEQNLNHDAMYWYRQDPGQGLRLIYYSQIVNDFQKGDIAEGYSVSREKKESFPLTVTSAQKNPTAFYLCASTGRWNTEAFFGQGTRLTVV.

The V gene is TRBV4-2, the J gene TRBJ2-7, with 10 bases aligning to TRBD1. This CDR3 contains 15 residues. V dropped 1 base and J dropped 4; count of bases not matched to a gene: 4. Germline CDR1 and CDR2: LGHNA and YNFKEQ. CDR3 sequence: CASSQAGQGLYEQYF. For the CDR3, the DNA is TGTGCCAGCAGCCAAGCGGGACAGGGGCTTTACGAGCAGTACTTC.

This chain uses TRBV29-1 with TRBJ2-7, with D possibly being TRBD1 (7 bases). V was cut by 0 bases and J by 4 bases, with 19 bases left in between. In germline, CDR1 is SQVTM, CDR2 ANQGSEA. The CDR3 sequence is 16 residues long. CDR3 amino acids: CSVEDRQGAGPYEQYF. The CDR3 DNA follows: TGCAGCGTTGAAGACAGACAGGGTGCGGGGCCATACGAGCAGTACTTC.

The genes are TRBV5-4 and TRBJ1-4; a weak D match, TRBD1 (5 bases). This CDR3 is built from 15 residues. V was clipped by 1 base and J by 4 bases, with 11 bases between them. Germline CDR1 SGHNT, CDR2 YYREEE (reference sequence). The CDR3 DNA reads TGTGCCAGCAGCTTGTGGGCAGGGAATAATGAAAAACTGTTTTTT. Encoded protein: CASSLWAGNNEKLFF.

This clone has just one count. The CDR3 sequence: CASSEGLGWKAFF. Written as DNA, the CDR3 is TGTGCCAGCAGTGAAGGTTTGGGTTGGAAAGCTTTCTTT. This chain connects TRBV6-1 to TRBJ1-1; D unresolved. The ends were cut back, 1 base at V and 9 bases at J, with 12 bases in the middle. The germline gives CDR1 MNHNS, CDR2 SASEGT. The CDR3 is 13 amino acids.

The V call is TRBV18, the J call TRBJ2-5; no definite D call. Germline V gives CDR1 KGHSH, CDR2 LQKENI. The CDR3 runs 11 residues. Deletions cut 6 bases from V and 0 bases from J, with 2 bases between. DNA of the CDR3: TGTGCCAGCTCGTACCAAGAGACCCAGTACTTC. Residues: CASSYQETQYF.